The T cell receptor beta chain described here comes from a study of shared clonotypes between healthy human individuals. Study context: CD4 naive and memory got three plates each, CD8 naive two, CD8 memory one.

This CDR3 spans 13 amino acids. Germline loops: CDR1 MGHRA, CDR2 YSYEKL. Trimming removed 3 bases from V and 8 bases from J, with 10 bases in between. TCRdb's table, derived via immunoSEQ multiplex PCR, lists solely in-frame clones and lacks some. The sample comprises approximately 110,000 clones, about 70% of which are singletons, and about 24% rests with the top ten. Points from the study as a whole: Sampling involved blood alone; tissue repertoires likely differ.

The sample holds a few counts of this clone. Antigen unknown. Sequenced material: memory CD8+ T cells sorted from blood. Subset described: CD45RO+ cells pooled with CCR7-negative TemRA cells. The V gene is TRBV4-1, the J gene TRBJ1-4, with unresolved D. The sequence was collected from a woman aged 25-40 years in good health. CDR3 in amino acids: CASSQGVVEKLFF. The CDR3 nucleotides read TGCGCCAGCAGCCAGGGCGTAGTCGAAAAACTGTTTTTT.